The next 6 T cell receptor beta chains were all read from a single sample in a study of regulatory T cells in long-lasting Graves disease. Combining iRepertoire HTBI primers with Arm-PCR of CDR3 regions, the authors built TCR beta libraries. TCRdb re-called the multiplex PCR reads through MiXCR, storing one row per CDR3 protein. Of some 370,000 distinct CDR3 sequences detected, 20% to 25% appear once; the ten largest clones hold around a quarter. Time point given: persistent/refractory GD, antithyroid drugs over 5 years with positive TRAb. Generation of the TCR library employed RNA extracted from PBMCs. Specimen: peripheral blood mononuclear cells (PBMCs), collected when the disease was refractory, from a patient treated with antithyroid drugs. Receptors were obtained from a woman aged 40 to 49 with Graves disease.

The chain combines TRBV5-5 with TRBJ2-5; the D gene is possibly TRBD2 (5 bases). From germline, CDR1 is SGHKS and CDR2 YYEKEE (reference sequence). This CDR3 is 15 amino acids long. Between the trimmed V and J ends, which lost 2 bases and 4 bases, there was a span of 15 bases. CDR3 protein: CASSFFRELRETQYF. CDR3 DNA: TGTGCCAGCAGCTTTTTCCGGGAATTGCGAGAGACCCAGTACTTC. The variable domain in full, with the rest retrieved from reference TRBV5-5 and TRBJ2-5, is DAGVTQSPTHLIKTRGQQVTLRCSPISGHKSVSWYQQVLGQGPQFIFQYYEKEERGRGNFPDRFSARQFPNYSSELNVNALLLGDSALYLCASSFFRELRETQYFGPGTRLLVL.

This clonotype was counted many times. V gene TRBV2 combines with J gene TRBJ1-2; 9 positions agree with TRBD1. The junction had 18 bases not matched to a gene; V was cut back by 7 bases and J by 6 bases. This CDR3 is built from 17 residues. Germline V gene sequence: CDR1 SNHLY, CDR2 FYNNEI. In DNA, the CDR3 is TGTGCCAGCAAGGCCCTCCTTACCGGGACAGGGAAAGATGGCTACACCTTC. Encoded protein: CASKALLTGTGKDGYTF.

This clonotype has a handful of counts. The chain has TRBV20-1 and TRBJ1-3; D remains ambiguous. CDR1 and CDR2 (germline): DFQATT, SNEGSKA (reference sequence). This CDR3 spans 11 amino acids. The V end was cut by 1 base, the J end by 7 bases, with 5 bases between. CDR3 sequence reads: CSARGANTIYF. The CDR3, as DNA: TGCAGTGCTAGAGGTGCCAACACCATATATTTT.

This clonotype was counted a single time. A much larger clone lies a single base off, so this may be a read error. This rearrangement joins TRBV7-2 to TRBJ1-2; D remains unclear. Germline assignment: CDR1 SGHTA and CDR2 FQGNSA. The CDR3 is 14 residues long. For the CDR3, the DNA is TGTGCCAGCAGCCCTCTAAGGTCCCCCCGTGGCTGCACCTTC. Translation: CASSPLRSPRGCTF. The full variable domain, completed using reference TRBV7-2 and TRBJ1-2, is GAGVSQSPSNKVTEKGKDVELRCDPISGHTALYWYRQSLGQGLEFLIYFQGNSAPDKSGLPSDRFSAERTGGSVSTLTIQRTQQEDSAVYLCASSPLRSPRGCTFGSGTRLTVV.

The chain links TRBV7-8 to TRBJ1-4, with TRBD1 matching 10 bases. The trim removed 4 bases at V and 8 bases at J, leaving 7 bases unmatched. The CDR3 has 15 amino acids. Per the germline V gene, CDR1 is SGHVS and CDR2 is FQNEAQ. The DNA of the CDR3 is TGTGCCAGCAGCTCACCGGGACAGGGGTGGGAAAAACTGTTTTTT. Translation gives CASSSPGQGWEKLFF.

The V gene is TRBV6-1, the J gene TRBJ2-4; maybe TRBD2 (6 bases). Trimming cost V 6 bases and J 2 bases, with 11 bases left between them. The CDR3 consists of 14 residues. CDR1 and CDR2 (germline): MNHNS, SASEGT. Here the CDR3 reads CASRVGGPKNIQYF. The CDR3 nucleotides read TGTGCCAGCAGAGTAGGAGGGCCCAAAAACATTCAGTACTTC.